These 9 T cell receptor beta chains were all obtained from the same sample, sequenced in a study of beta chain features in type 1 diabetes. Notes on the study in general: All four CD4+ subsets from Type 1 diabetes patients carried moderately but significantly shorter TCRB CDR3s.

These TCRs are of unknown antigen specificity. The investigators reverse transcribed all of the isolated RNA, so they sequenced expressed TCRB transcripts. Profiling relied on immunoSEQ multiplex PCR, and the TCRdb table lists in-frame clones only, not all of them. The data contain roughly 180,000 clones, 6.5% to 8.5% of them singletons. Sample: central memory CD4+ T cells from blood. The receptors were sampled from a man between 18 and 35 years old with type 1 diabetes.

The V call is TRBV30, the J call TRBJ2-2, with TRBD2 matching 7 bases. This CDR3 is built from 15 residues. The J segment lost 4 bases and the V segment lost 4 bases, leaving 9 bases of the junction unmatched. CDR1 is GTSNPN and CDR2 is SVGIG in the germline V gene (reference sequence). The CDR3 protein is CAWIQEREATGELFF. The CDR3 DNA sequence: TGTGCCTGGATTCAAGAACGGGAGGCCACCGGGGAGCTGTTTTTT.

The V call is TRBV4-1, the J call TRBJ2-5; 8 nucleotides agree with TRBD2. V trimming: 0 bases; J trimming: 7 bases; junction bases outside the gene matches: 19. The CDR3 covers 19 residues. CDR1 MGHRA and CDR2 YSYEKL come from the germline V gene. CDR3 in amino acids: CASSQDFRGTSGTGVTQYF. For the CDR3, the DNA is TGCGCCAGCAGCCAAGATTTCAGAGGTACTAGCGGCACGGGGGTGACCCAGTACTTC.

This sequence joins TRBV15 and TRBJ2-1, with 9 bases fitting TRBD1. J gave up 0 bases and V 3 bases, and 0 bases lay outside the gene matches. Germline V lookup: CDR1 LNHNV, CDR2 YYDKDF (reference sequence). The CDR3 is 15 residues long. The chain's CDR3 is CATSRTGGSYNEQFF. CDR3 DNA sequence: TGTGCCACCAGCAGGACAGGGGGCTCCTACAATGAGCAGTTCTTC.

This clone turned up a few times. The CDR3 nucleotides read TGTGCCAGCAGTAGGGGTTCTGGGGCCAACGTCCTGACTTTC. Translating it yields CASSRGSGANVLTF. This sequence joins TRBV28 and TRBJ2-6; D is possibly TRBD1 (5 bases). V lost 5 bases and J lost 1, with 6 bases in between. The CDR3 totals 14 residues. Germline-derived CDR1 and CDR2 are MDHEN and SYDVKM.

This clone turned up a few times. This sequence joins TRBV4-2 and TRBJ2-1; 12 nucleotides agree with TRBD2. The CDR3 is 14 amino acids. J was trimmed by 10 bases and V by 1 base; bases with no gene match: 2. The germline V gene has CDR1 LGHNA and CDR2 YNFKEQ. As DNA, the CDR3 is TGTGCCAGCAGCCAAGGGACTAGCGGGGTCGAGCAGTTCTTC. This sequence encodes CASSQGTSGVEQFF.

The chain couples TRBV11-2 to TRBJ2-1, with TRBD1 matching 9 bases. CDR3 size: 15 residues. The germline V gene has CDR1 SGHAT and CDR2 FQNNGV. V trimming: 5 bases; J trimming: 7 bases; junction bases outside the gene matches: 9. The CDR3 region is CASSIRQGDENEQFF. The CDR3 DNA sequence: TGTGCCAGCAGCATCCGACAGGGGGATGAGAATGAGCAGTTCTTC.

This clone turned up a few times. The genes are TRBV6-5 and TRBJ2-5, with 7 bases fitting TRBD1. In germline, CDR1 is MNHEY, CDR2 SVGAGI. V gave up 6 bases and J gave up 4 bases; unmatched junction bases: 5. CDR3 length: 13 residues. The CDR3 spells CASRRTGAETQYF. CDR3 sequence (DNA): TGTGCCAGCAGGCGTACAGGGGCAGAGACCCAGTACTTC.

The rearrangement uses TRBV14 and TRBJ2-5; no reliable D call. CDR3 length equals 13 residues. Trimming took 4 bases from V and 0 from J, leaving 6 bases between them. Germline CDR1 reads SGHDN; CDR2 reads FVKESK. The CDR3, as DNA: TGTGCCAGCAGCCCCGACTACCAAGAGACCCAGTACTTC. Protein product: CASSPDYQETQYF.

V and J are TRBV28 and TRBJ2-3; the match to TRBD1 covers 8 bases. Germline loops: CDR1 MDHEN, CDR2 SYDVKM. The CDR3 sequence is 15 residues long. V shed 3 bases, J shed 3 bases, and the junction held 5 bases outside the gene matches. The CDR3 nucleotides read TGTGCCAGCAGTTTGAACAGGGGGTGGACAGATACGCAGTATTTT. It translates to CASSLNRGWTDTQYF.